This T cell receptor beta chain was sequenced for a study of control samples from healthy donors and cancer patients. CDR1 is SNHLY, CDR2 FYNNEI, per germline. After removal of 1 base from V and 5 bases from J, the junction contained 6 bases not matched to a gene. The CDR3 is made up of 16 amino acids. Profiled with immunoSEQ multiplex PCR; TCRdb holds only in-frame clones, not every one. The table has fewer than 200,000 clones, nearly 90% seen once. Sequencing was done on a sample of blood. This receptor was obtained from a woman in her fifties or sixties in good health. The chain combines TRBV2 with TRBJ1-4; 8 bases are a match to TRBD1. CDR3: CASSEGSGQENEKLFF. The CDR3 DNA follows: TGTGCCAGCAGTGAAGGATCGGGACAGGAGAATGAAAAACTGTTTTTT.